This entry describes one TCR beta chain. What it binds is not known. These data originate in a study of graft-versus-host responses after intestinal transplantation. Using immunoSEQ multiplex PCR, the repertoire was profiled, and TCRdb retains in-frame clones only, with some absent. The sample lists some 38,000 clones; 93% were seen once. Per the germline V gene, CDR1 is SGDLS and CDR2 is YYNGEE. The CDR3 consists of 14 residues. The ends were cut back, 6 bases at V and 7 bases at J, with 16 bases in the middle. The material was unstimulated CD8+ T cells sorted from spleen or lymph node cells, obtained before transplant. The rearrangement uses TRBV9 and TRBJ2-2, with D maybe TRBD2 (6 bases). This sequence originates from a human donor who was the organ donor for an intestinal transplant. The CDR3 DNA reads TGTGCCAGCACCCGGTCCTGGGGAGGCGGGGAGCTGTTTTTT. The encoded protein is CASTRSWGGGELFF.